This TCR beta chain was identified during a study of shared clonotypes between healthy human individuals. Concerning this clone itself: The antigen is not known.

Using immunoSEQ multiplex PCR, the repertoire was profiled, and TCRdb retains in-frame clones only, with some absent. This table has a few hundred thousand clones, around 97% appearing once. From germline, CDR1 is MNHNY and CDR2 SVGAGI (reference sequence). The CDR3 runs to 13 residues. Study-wide results and limits: There were few donors, and this limited the genetic and exposure-history diversity represented. Unshared clonotypes carried lower generation probabilities than those common to all four donors. About 5% of naive CD4 clonotypes were common to a handful of donors.

The sample comprised naive CD4+ T cells sorted from blood. As for subset: CD45RA+ positively selected. This rearrangement joins TRBV6-6 to TRBJ1-1; D may be TRBD1 (5 bases). The receptor's source is a young woman in good health. In nucleotides, the CDR3 is TGTGCAACCCTGCTGGGGGGGAACACTGAAGCTTTCTTT. Its translation: CATLLGGNTEAFF.